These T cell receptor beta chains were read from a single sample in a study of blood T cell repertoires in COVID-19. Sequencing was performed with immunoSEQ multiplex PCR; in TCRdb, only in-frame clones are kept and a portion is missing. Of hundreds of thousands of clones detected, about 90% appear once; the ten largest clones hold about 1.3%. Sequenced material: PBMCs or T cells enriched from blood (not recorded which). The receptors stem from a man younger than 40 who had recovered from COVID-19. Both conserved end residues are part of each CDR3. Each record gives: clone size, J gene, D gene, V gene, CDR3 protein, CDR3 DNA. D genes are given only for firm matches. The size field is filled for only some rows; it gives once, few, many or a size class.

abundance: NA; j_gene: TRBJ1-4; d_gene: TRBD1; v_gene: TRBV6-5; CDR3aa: CASRAPGTGSEKLFF; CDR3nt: TGTGCCAGCAGAGCCCCCGGGACAGGGAGCGAAAAACTGTTTTTT
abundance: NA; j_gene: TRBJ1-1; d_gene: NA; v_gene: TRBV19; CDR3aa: CASSIEEQGMNTEAFF; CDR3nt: TGTGCCAGTAGTATAGAAGAACAGGGTATGAACACTGAAGCTTTCTTT
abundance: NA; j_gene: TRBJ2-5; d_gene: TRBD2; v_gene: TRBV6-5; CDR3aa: CASQTSGGGWDVQYF; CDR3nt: TGTGCCAGTCAGACTAGCGGGGGGGGCTGGGATGTCCAGTACTTC
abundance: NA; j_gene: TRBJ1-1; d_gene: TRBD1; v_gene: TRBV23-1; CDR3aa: CASSQSRKQGMNTEAFF; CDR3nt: TGCGCCAGCAGTCAGTCCCGGAAACAGGGGATGAACACTGAAGCTTTCTTT
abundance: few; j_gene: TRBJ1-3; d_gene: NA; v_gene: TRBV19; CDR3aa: CASSLWTAGNTIYF; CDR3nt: TGTGCCAGTAGTCTCTGGACAGCCGGAAACACCATATATTTT
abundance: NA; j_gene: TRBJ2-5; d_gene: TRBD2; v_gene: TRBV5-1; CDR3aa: CASNLAGPRQGETQYF; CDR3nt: TGCGCCAGCAACTTAGCGGGCCCACGCCAGGGTGAGACCCAGTACTTC
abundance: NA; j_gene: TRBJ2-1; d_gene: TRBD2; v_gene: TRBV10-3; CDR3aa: CAIGRRTSGEYNEQFF; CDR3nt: TGTGCCATCGGACGAAGGACTAGCGGGGAGTACAATGAGCAGTTCTTC
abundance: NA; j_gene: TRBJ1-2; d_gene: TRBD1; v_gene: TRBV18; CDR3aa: CASSPGQGASGYTF; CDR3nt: TGTGCCAGCTCACCGGGACAGGGGGCGTCCGGCTACACCTTC
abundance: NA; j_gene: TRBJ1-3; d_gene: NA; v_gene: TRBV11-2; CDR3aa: CASSPTLGSGNTIYF; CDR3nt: TGTGCCAGCAGCCCTACCCTCGGCTCTGGAAACACCATATATTTT
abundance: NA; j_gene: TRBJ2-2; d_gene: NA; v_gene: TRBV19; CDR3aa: CASSTRGTGELFF; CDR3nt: TGTGCCAGTAGTACACGGGGGACCGGGGAGCTGTTTTTT
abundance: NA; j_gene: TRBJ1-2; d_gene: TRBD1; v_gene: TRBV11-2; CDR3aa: CASSLGPRGSANYGYTF; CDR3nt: TGTGCCAGCAGCTTAGGCCCCAGGGGGAGTGCTAACTATGGCTACACCTTC
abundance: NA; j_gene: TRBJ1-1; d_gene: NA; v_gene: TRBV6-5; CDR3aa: CASSYSSAGKNTEAFF; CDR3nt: TGTGCCAGCAGTTACTCCTCGGCAGGGAAGAACACTGAAGCTTTCTTT
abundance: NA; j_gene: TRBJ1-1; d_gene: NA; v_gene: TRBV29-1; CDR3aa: CSVQRVTNTEAFF; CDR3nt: TGCAGCGTTCAGAGGGTGACGAACACTGAAGCTTTCTTT
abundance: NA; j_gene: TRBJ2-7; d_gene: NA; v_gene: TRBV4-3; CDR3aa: CASSQDFTGAYEQYF; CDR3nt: TGCGCCAGCAGCCAAGATTTCACTGGGGCGTACGAGCAGTACTTC
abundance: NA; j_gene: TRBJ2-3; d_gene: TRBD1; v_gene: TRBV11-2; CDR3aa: CASSSSGTVGDTQYF; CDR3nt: TGTGCCAGCAGCTCATCCGGGACAGTTGGGGATACGCAGTATTTT
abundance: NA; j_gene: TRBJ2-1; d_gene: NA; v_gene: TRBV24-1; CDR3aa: CATSDFGGGEGVEQFF; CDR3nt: TGTGCCACCAGTGATTTTGGTGGCGGAGAGGGGGTTGAGCAGTTCTTC
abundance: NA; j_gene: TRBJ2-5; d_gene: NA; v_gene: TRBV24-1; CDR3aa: CATSDGGKETQYF; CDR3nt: TGTGCCACCAGTGACGGAGGGAAAGAGACCCAGTACTTC
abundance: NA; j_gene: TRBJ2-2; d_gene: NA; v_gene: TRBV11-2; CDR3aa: CASSLQQGANTGELFF; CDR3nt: TGTGCCAGCAGCCTACAACAGGGTGCGAACACCGGGGAGCTGTTTTTT
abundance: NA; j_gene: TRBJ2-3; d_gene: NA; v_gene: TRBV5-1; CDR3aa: CASSLGTVSTDTQYF; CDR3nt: TGCGCCAGCAGCTTGGGTACAGTTAGCACAGATACGCAGTATTTT
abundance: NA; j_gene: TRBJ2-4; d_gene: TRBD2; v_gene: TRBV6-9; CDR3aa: CASSDGVVGLALAKNIQYF; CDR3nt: TGTGCCAGCAGTGACGGAGTGGTGGGACTAGCGTTAGCCAAAAACATTCAGTACTTC
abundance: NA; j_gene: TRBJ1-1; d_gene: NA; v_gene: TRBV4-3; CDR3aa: CASSQVGRADTEAFF; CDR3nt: TGCGCCAGCAGCCAAGTTGGCAGGGCAGACACTGAAGCTTTCTTT
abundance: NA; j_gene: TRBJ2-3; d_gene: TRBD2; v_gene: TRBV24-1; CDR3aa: CATSDLPLAGPNTDTQYF; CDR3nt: TGTGCCACCAGTGATTTGCCCCTAGCGGGACCCAACACAGATACGCAGTATTTT
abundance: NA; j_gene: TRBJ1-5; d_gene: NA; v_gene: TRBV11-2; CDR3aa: CASSRGQHNQPQHF; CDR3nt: TGTGCCAGCAGCCGCGGACAGCACAATCAGCCCCAGCATTTT
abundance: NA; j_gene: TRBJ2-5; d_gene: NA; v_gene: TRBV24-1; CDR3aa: CATSDLSGAQQETQYF; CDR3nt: TGTGCCACCAGTGATTTGTCAGGGGCTCAACAAGAGACCCAGTACTTC
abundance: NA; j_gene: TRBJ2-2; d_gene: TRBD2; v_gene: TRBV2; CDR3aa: CASMKILAGVRTGELFF; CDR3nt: TGTGCCAGCATGAAGATACTAGCGGGAGTACGCACCGGGGAGCTGTTTTTT
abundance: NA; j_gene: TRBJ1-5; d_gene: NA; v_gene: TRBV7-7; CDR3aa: CASSSNGDSSDSNQPQHF; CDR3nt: TGTGCCAGCAGCTCTAACGGCGACAGTTCCGATAGCAATCAGCCCCAGCATTTT
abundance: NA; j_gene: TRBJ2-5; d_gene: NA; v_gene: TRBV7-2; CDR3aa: CASSSLAFYRQETQYF; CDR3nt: TGTGCCAGCAGCTCCCTAGCCTTTTACCGACAAGAGACCCAGTACTTC
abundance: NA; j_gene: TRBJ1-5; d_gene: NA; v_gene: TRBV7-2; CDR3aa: CASSFRDNQPQHF; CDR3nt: TGTGCCAGCAGCTTCAGGGATAATCAGCCCCAGCATTTT
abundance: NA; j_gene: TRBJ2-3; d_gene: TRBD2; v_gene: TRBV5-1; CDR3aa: CASSWAGVTDTQYF; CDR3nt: TGCGCCAGCAGCTGGGCGGGGGTCACAGATACGCAGTATTTT
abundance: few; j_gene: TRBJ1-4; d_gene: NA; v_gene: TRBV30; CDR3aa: CAWSVQEKLFF; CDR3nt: TGTGCCTGGAGTGTACAGGAAAAACTGTTTTTT
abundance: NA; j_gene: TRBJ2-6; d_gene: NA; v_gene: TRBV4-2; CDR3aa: CASSPGQPSGANVLTF; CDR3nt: TGTGCCAGCAGCCCAGGACAGCCCTCTGGGGCCAACGTCCTGACTTTC
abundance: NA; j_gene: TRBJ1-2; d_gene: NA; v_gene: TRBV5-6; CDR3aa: CASSFPTYGYTF; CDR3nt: TGTGCCAGCAGCTTTCCTACGTATGGCTACACCTTC
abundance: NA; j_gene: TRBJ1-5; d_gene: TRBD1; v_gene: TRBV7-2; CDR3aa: CASSLARTGFQPQHF; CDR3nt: TGTGCCAGCAGCTTAGCGCGGACAGGGTTTCAGCCCCAGCATTTT
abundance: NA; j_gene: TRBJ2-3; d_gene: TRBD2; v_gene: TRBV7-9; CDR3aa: CASSFWLAESTDTQYF; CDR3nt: TGTGCCAGCAGCTTTTGGCTAGCGGAAAGCACAGATACGCAGTATTTT
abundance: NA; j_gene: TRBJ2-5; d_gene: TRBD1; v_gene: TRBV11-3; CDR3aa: CASSTRDSQETQYF; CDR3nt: TGTGCCAGCAGCACCCGGGACAGCCAAGAGACCCAGTACTTC
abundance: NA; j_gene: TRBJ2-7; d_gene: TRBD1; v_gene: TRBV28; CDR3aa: CASSLYGTGPYEQYF; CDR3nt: TGTGCCAGCAGTTTATACGGGACAGGGCCCTACGAGCAGTACTTC
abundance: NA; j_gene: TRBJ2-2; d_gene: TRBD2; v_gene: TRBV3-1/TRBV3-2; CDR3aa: CASSHKTSGANTGELFF; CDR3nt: TGTGCCAGCAGCCACAAGACTAGCGGGGCGAACACCGGGGAGCTGTTTTTT
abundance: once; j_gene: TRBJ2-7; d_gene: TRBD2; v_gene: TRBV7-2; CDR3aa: CASSLERGGHEQYF; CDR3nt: TGTGCCAGCAGCTTAGAAAGGGGAGGGCACGAGCAGTACTTC
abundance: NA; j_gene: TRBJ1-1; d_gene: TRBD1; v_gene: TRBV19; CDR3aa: CATKRGQLNTEAFF; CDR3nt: TGTGCCACCAAAAGGGGGCAGCTGAACACTGAAGCTTTCTTT
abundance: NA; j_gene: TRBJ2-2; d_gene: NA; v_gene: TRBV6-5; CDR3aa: CASSSVTNTGELFF; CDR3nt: TGTGCCAGCAGTTCAGTGACGAACACCGGGGAGCTGTTTTTT